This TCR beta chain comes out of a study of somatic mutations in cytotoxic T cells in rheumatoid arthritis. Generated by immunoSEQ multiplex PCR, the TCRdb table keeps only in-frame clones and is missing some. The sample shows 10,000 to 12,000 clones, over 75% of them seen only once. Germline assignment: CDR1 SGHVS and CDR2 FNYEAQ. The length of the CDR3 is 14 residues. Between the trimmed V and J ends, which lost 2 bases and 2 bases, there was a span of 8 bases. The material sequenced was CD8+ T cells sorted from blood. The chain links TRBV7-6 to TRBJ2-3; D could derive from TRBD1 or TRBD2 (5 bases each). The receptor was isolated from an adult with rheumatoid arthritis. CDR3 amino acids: CASSLYGATDTQYF. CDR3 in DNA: TGTGCCAGCAGCTTATACGGGGCCACAGATACGCAGTATTTT.